Only a few counts were recorded for the clone carrying this T cell receptor (beta chain). Its antigen is as yet unknown. Germline-derived CDR1 and CDR2 are SGHTA and FQGNSA. There are 14 residues in the CDR3. Deletions cut 5 bases from V and 0 bases from J, with 11 bases between. This entry is derived from a study of post-analysis software for immune sequencing data. About the study: As for disease course, relapsing-remitting, secondary progressive and progressive-relapsing multiple sclerosis were all included.

Study results and limitations: Comparison with controls showed significantly lower normalized Chao1 diversity in multiple sclerosis patients. Samples prepared in the same batch strongly co-clustered by F measure. Five or six TRBV segments were significantly more frequent in patients than in controls. TRBV5-6, TRBV5-1 and TRBV20-1 were among these segments.

TCR beta cDNA libraries included unique molecular identifiers. Each sample of about 0.9 to 10 million input T cells yielded around 500,000 cDNA molecules, so each molecule approximated one T cell. From the PCR reads, TCRdb called clonotypes with MiXCR, one entry per CDR3 protein. The sample has roughly 800,000 distinct CDR3 sequences; approximately 44% are singletons. The sequenced material came from blood. The chain combines TRBV7-2 with TRBJ2-7; D gene unclear. The receptor's source is a girl aged 10 to 17 with multiple sclerosis. CDR3 amino acids: CASSLNYGSYEQYF. CDR3 nucleotide sequence: TGTGCCAGCAGCCTCAATTATGGCTCCTACGAGCAGTACTTC.